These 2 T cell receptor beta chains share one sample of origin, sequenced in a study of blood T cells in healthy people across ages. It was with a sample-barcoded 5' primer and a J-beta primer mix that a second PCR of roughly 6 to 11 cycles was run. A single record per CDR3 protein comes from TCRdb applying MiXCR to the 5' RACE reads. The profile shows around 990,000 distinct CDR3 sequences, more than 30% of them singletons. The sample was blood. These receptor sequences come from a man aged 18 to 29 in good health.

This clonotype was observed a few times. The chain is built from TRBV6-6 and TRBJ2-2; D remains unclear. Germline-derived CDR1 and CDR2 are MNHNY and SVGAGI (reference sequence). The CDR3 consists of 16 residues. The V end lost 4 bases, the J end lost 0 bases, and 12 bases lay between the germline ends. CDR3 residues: CASSFIQSSNTGELFF. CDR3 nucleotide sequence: TGTGCCAGCAGTTTTATACAGTCATCGAACACCGGGGAGCTGTTTTTT.

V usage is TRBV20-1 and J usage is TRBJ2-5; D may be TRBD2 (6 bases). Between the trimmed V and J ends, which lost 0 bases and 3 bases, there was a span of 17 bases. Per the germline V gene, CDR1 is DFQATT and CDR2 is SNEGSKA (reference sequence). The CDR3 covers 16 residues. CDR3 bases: TGCAGTGCTAGAGATCTACGGCGGGGAGTTAAAGAGACCCAGTACTTC. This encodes CSARDLRRGVKETQYF.